This T cell receptor beta chain was identified during a study of cytomegalovirus exposure and HLA in healthy donors. The primer mix had 60 Vbeta and 13 Jbeta primers. Clones were read by immunoSEQ multiplex PCR, and TCRdb kept only the in-frame ones, dropping some. Of some 87,000 clones in the sample, about three fifths were seen once. Sequenced material: PBMCs. This TCR was sampled from a woman aged 30 to 39 in good health and CMV-seropositive.

The CDR3 sequence: CASSLDLGRLPYNEQFF. For the CDR3, the DNA is TGTGCCAGCAGCTTAGATCTGGGGCGGCTACCTTACAATGAGCAGTTCTTC. The genes are TRBV11-2 and TRBJ2-1; weak D call: TRBD1 (5 bases). Germline lookup yields CDR1 SGHAT and CDR2 FQNNGV. The V and J ends lost 0 bases and 4 bases respectively, with 16 bases between them. The CDR3 loop spans 17 amino acids.